One T cell receptor (beta chain) is described in this entry. What it recognizes is unknown. These data originate in a study of blood T cells in healthy people across ages. A J-beta primer mix and a sample-barcoded 5' primer were used in a second PCR of about 7 to 12 cycles. MiXCR, run by TCRdb on the 5' RACE reads, gives a single entry per CDR3 protein. The repertoire holds some 930,000 distinct CDR3 sequences, almost 30% seen once, with 9.5% to 13% in the top ten. Findings of the study overall: Per-million-T-cell TCR beta diversity fell roughly linearly with age.

Trimming removed 3 bases from V and 5 bases from J, with 14 bases in between. CDR1 and CDR2 from the germline V gene are SGHVS and FNYEAQ. This CDR3 has 15 amino acids. In addition, the sample was reused for a study of T cells of mothers and their children.

This clonotype was obtained from a middle-aged woman in good health. V gene TRBV7-6 combines with J gene TRBJ2-1; no clear D gene. Sequencing input: blood. CDR3 in amino acids: CASSFPPPADNEQFF. CDR3 coding DNA: TGTGCCAGCAGCTTTCCCCCCCCGGCCGACAATGAGCAGTTCTTC.